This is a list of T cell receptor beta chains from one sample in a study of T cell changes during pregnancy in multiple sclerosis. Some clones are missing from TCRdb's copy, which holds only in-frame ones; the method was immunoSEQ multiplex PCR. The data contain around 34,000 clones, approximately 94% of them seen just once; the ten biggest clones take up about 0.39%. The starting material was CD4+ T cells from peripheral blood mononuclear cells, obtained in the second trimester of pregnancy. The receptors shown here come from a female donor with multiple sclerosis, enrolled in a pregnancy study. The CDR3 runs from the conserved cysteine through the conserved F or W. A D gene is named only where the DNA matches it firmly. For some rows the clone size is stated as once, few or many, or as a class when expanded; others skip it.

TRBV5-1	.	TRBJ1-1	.	TGCGCCAGCAGCTTGGGGACTTTGAACACTGAAGCTTTCTTT	CASSLGTLNTEAFF
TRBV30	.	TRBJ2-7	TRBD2	TGTGCCTGGAGTGTACGGACTAGCGGGAGGGCCTACGAGCAGTACTTC	CAWSVRTSGRAYEQYF
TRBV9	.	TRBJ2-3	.	TGTGCCAGCAGCCCACTGGGCACAGATACGCAGTATTTT	CASSPLGTDTQYF
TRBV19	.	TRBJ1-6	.	TGTGCCAGTAGTATAGGCAGGGTTGATTCACCCCTCCACTTT	CASSIGRVDSPLHF
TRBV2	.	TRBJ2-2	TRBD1	TGTGCCAGCAGTGGGACAGGGGAGACCGGGGAGCTGTTTTTT	CASSGTGETGELFF
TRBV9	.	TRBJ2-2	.	TGTGCCAGCAGCGTAGGGGTAGCCAACACCGGGGAGCTGTTTTTT	CASSVGVANTGELFF
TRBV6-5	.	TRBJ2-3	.	TGTGCCAGCAGTTACTCGAGCAGGGGAGATACGCAGTATTTT	CASSYSSRGDTQYF
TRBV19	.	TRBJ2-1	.	TGTGCCAGTAGTATAGGGGGACTTCCCCTGAACAATGAGCAGTTCTTC	CASSIGGLPLNNEQFF
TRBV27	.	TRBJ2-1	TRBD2	TGTGCCAGCGGTGGACTAGCGGACAATGAGCAGTTCTTC	CASGGLADNEQFF
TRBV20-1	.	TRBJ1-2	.	TGCAGTGCTAGACGGCAGGGCGGCTACACCTTC	CSARRQGGYTF
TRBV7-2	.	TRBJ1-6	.	TGTGCCAGCAGCTTCAGATATTCACCCCTCCACTTT	CASSFRYSPLHF
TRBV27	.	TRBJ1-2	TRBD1	TGTGCCAGCGGGGACAGGGGGCTTAACTATGGCTACACCTTC	CASGDRGLNYGYTF
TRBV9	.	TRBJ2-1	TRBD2	TGTGCCAGCAGCCTAATACTAGCGGGGGGGCCAGATGAGCAGTTCTTC	CASSLILAGGPDEQFF
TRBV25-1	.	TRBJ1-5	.	TGTGCCAGCAGTGAAGCGGGTCAGCCAAATCAGCCCCAGCATTTT	CASSEAGQPNQPQHF
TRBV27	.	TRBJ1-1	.	TGTGCCAGCAGTTTAGGGGGCCAGCGAGTAGGTGAAGCTTTCTTT	CASSLGGQRVGEAFF
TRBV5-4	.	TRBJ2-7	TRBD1	TGTGCCAGCAGCTTGGTAGGACAGGGGGCTTACGAGCAGTACTTC	CASSLVGQGAYEQYF
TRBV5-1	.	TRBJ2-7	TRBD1	TGCGCCAGCAGCTCAAAGGGACAGGGTGTTTCCTACGAGCAGTACTTC	CASSSKGQGVSYEQYF
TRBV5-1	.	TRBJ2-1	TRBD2	TGCGCCAGCAGCTTGGAGTCCGGGAGGGTTTTAAATGAGCAGTTCTTC	CASSLESGRVLNEQFF
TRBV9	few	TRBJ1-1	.	TGTGCCAGCAGCGCCCGATCACAGGCGCCGAACACTGAAGCTTTCTTT	CASSARSQAPNTEAFF
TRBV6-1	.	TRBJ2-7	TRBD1	TGTGCCAGCAGTGAGGGGACAGGGGGCTTCTACGAGCAGTACTTC	CASSEGTGGFYEQYF
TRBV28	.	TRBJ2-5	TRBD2	TGTGCCAGCAGTTTCCCAGCGGGAGGGAGAGAGACCCAGTACTTC	CASSFPAGGRETQYF
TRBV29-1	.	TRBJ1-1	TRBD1	TGCAGCTCCGGGACAGGGCTGAACACTGAAGCTTTCTTT	CSSGTGLNTEAFF
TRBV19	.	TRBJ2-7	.	TGTGCCAGTAGTATTGGGTTTACCGGAACAGCCACCTACGAGCAGTACTTC	CASSIGFTGTATYEQYF
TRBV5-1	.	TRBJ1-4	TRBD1	TGCGCCAGCAGCCTACAGGGGTTTAATGAAAAACTGTTTTTT	CASSLQGFNEKLFF
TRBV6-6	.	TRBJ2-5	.	TGTGCCAGCTCCAACCTCAGGCTCCCCCAAGAGACCCAGTACTTC	CASSNLRLPQETQYF
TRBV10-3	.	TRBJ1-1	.	TGTGCCATCAGTGAGACAGGAGTCACTGAAGCTTTCTTT	CAISETGVTEAFF
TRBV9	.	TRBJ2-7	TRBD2	TGTGCCAGCAGCCTCTTCGGGAGGGAGCCCCCCTACGAGCAGTACTTC	CASSLFGREPPYEQYF
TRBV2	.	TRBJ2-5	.	TGTGCCCTTGCTGGGCAGATCCAAGAGACCCAGTACTTC	CALAGQIQETQYF
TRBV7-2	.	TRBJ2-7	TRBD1	TGTGCCAGCAGCGGACAGGGTTCCTACGAGCAGTACTTC	CASSGQGSYEQYF
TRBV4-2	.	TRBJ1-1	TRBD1	TGTGCCAGCAGCCAAGATCTCCTTGGCGGCGCAGGGGGCGTTGCAAACACTGAAGCTTTCTTT	CASSQDLLGGAGGVANTEAFF
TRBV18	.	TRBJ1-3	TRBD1	TGTGCCAGCTCACCACTCCGGGACAGCCAAACTGGAAACACCATATATTTT	CASSPLRDSQTGNTIYF
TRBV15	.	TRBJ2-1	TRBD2	TGTGCCACCAGCCACCGGGGACTAGCGGGGGGGAGCAGGGATGAGCAGTTCTTC	CATSHRGLAGGSRDEQFF
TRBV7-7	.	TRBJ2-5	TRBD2	TGTGCCAGCAGCTTAATGGCGGGGGACCAAGAGACCCAGTACTTC	CASSLMAGDQETQYF
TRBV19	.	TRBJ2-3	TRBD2	TGTGCCAGTAGTAAGCGGACTAGCGGGAGGACTACAGATACGCAGTATTTT	CASSKRTSGRTTDTQYF
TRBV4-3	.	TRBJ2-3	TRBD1	TGCGCCAGCAGCCAAGAACACAGGGGGACAGATACGCAGTATTTT	CASSQEHRGTDTQYF
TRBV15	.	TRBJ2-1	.	TGTGCCACCAGCAGATCGTCTGGCGGTTCTTCCTACAATGAGCAGTTCTTC	CATSRSSGGSSYNEQFF
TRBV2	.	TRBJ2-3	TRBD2	TGTGCCAGCAGGGGCTTTGGGCTAGCGGGGATCGCAGATACGCAGTATTTT	CASRGFGLAGIADTQYF
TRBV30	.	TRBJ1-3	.	TGTGCCTGGAGTACCCCTCGGGGATACTCTGGAAACACCATATATTTT	CAWSTPRGYSGNTIYF
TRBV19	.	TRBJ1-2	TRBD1	TGTGCCAGTCAGGCCCCTCGGACAGGATTTGGATATGGCTACACCTTC	CASQAPRTGFGYGYTF
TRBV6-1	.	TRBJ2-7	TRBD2	TGTGCCAGCAGTGAAGCCGGAACTAGCGGGATCTACGAGCAGTACTTC	CASSEAGTSGIYEQYF
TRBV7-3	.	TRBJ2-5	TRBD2	TGTGCCAGCAGCGCTAGCGGGGGGGATGGGGAGACCCAGTACTTC	CASSASGGDGETQYF
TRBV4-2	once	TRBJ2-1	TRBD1	TGTGCCAGCAGCCAAGAGGGACAGGGCAACTACAATGAGCAGTTCTTC	CASSQEGQGNYNEQFF
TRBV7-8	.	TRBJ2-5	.	TGTGCCAGCAGCCCGGGAAGGGGGGGAGAGACCCAGTACTTC	CASSPGRGGETQYF
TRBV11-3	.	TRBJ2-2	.	TGTGCCAGCAGCTTAGATCTGGGGGGTCGGAACACCGGGGAGCTGTTTTTT	CASSLDLGGRNTGELFF
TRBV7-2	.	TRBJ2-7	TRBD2	TGTGCCAGCAGCGAGCCGGGGGGGGAGCAGTACTTC	CASSEPGGEQYF
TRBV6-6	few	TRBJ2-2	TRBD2	TGTGCCAGCAGCACACCGCTGGGGGAGGGGCCCGGGGAGCTGTTTTTT	CASSTPLGEGPGELFF
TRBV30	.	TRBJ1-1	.	TGTGCCTGGGGCCGCACTGAAGCTTTCTTT	CAWGRTEAFF
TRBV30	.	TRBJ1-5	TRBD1	TGTGCCTGGAGTGGCGGGACAGGGAGGCAGCCCCAGCATTTT	CAWSGGTGRQPQHF
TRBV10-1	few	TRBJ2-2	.	TGCGCCAGCAGTGAGGGAGCCGGGGAGCTGTTTTTT	CASSEGAGELFF
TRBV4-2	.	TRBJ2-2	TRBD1	TGTGCCAGCAGGGGACAGGGGGAATCCGGGGAGCTGTTTTTT	CASRGQGESGELFF
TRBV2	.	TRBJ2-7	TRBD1	TGTGCCAGCAGTGAACAGGGGGCCGAGGAGCAGTACTTC	CASSEQGAEEQYF
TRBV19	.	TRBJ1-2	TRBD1	TGTGCCAGTAGTATGATACCGGGACAGGGGGAGGCTGGCTACACCTTC	CASSMIPGQGEAGYTF
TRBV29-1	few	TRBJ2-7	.	TGCAGCGTTGCCCTAGACAGGCTTGGCTCCTACGAGCAGTACTTC	CSVALDRLGSYEQYF